These 24 T cell receptor beta chains were sequenced from one sample in a study of cytotoxic CD8 clonotypes in ibrutinib-treated CLL. Profiled with immunoSEQ multiplex PCR; TCRdb holds only in-frame clones, not every one. Among roughly 200,000 clones listed, around 72% were seen once. Specimen: PBMCs, collected after 24 months of ibrutinib treatment. These receptors were taken from a human donor with chronic lymphocytic leukemia.

The chain combines TRBV5-6 with TRBJ2-5; D may be TRBD1 or TRBD2 (5 bases each). Germline values: CDR1 SGHDT, CDR2 YYEEEE. Trimming took off 4 bases at V and 5 bases at J, with 12 bases between the two ends. The CDR3 is 13 residues long. CDR3 sequence (DNA): TGTGCCAGCAGCCCGGACTGGGGGGAGACCCAGTACTTC. As protein: CASSPDWGETQYF.

This clone was seen a few times. The chain couples TRBV5-6 to TRBJ2-1; 12 nucleotides align to TRBD2. Trimming removed 8 bases from V and 3 bases from J; junction bases left unmatched: 9. Germline CDR1 and CDR2: SGHDT and YYEEEE. The CDR3 consists of 16 residues. CDR3: CASDDGLAGNYNEQFF. The CDR3 bases are TGTGCCAGTGACGATGGACTAGCGGGAAACTACAATGAGCAGTTCTTC.

The chain has TRBV10-3 and TRBJ2-1; D possibly corresponds to TRBD1 (5 bases). The CDR3 has 15 residues. CDR1 ENHRY and CDR2 SYGVKD come from the germline V gene. The ends were cut back, 8 bases at V and 4 bases at J, with 18 bases in the middle. The CDR3 DNA reads TGTGCCATCGCCGATACAGGAACCCCTTACAATGAGCAGTTCTTC. It translates to CAIADTGTPYNEQFF.

There are a few counts of this clone. The chain employs TRBV19 and TRBJ2-7; the match to TRBD1 covers 9 bases. Trimming at V came to 5 bases and at J to 0 bases, leaving 8 bases not matched to a gene. Germline V gives CDR1 LNHDA, CDR2 SQIVND (reference sequence). CDR3 length equals 16 residues. The CDR3 here is CASSRTGTGLSYEQYF. The CDR3 DNA is TGTGCCAGTAGTCGAACTGGGACAGGGCTCTCCTACGAGCAGTACTTC.

The V and J genes are TRBV27 and TRBJ2-1; D not certain. The CDR3 loop spans 16 amino acids. The ends were cut back, 0 bases at V and 2 bases at J, with 11 bases in the middle. CDR1 is MNHEY and CDR2 is SMNVEV in the germline V gene (reference sequence). CDR3 region: CASSLSRQLAYNEQFF. The DNA of the CDR3 is TGTGCCAGCAGTTTATCGAGGCAACTCGCCTACAATGAGCAGTTCTTC.

The chain has TRBV4-3 and TRBJ2-7, with D perhaps TRBD1 (5 bases). The CDR3 covers 13 residues. CDR1 and CDR2 (germline): LGHNA, YSLEER. V shed 1 base and J shed 4 bases, with 8 bases lying between them. CDR3 DNA: TGCGCCAGCAGCCAAGTCCCAGGGTACGAGCAGTACTTC. Encoded protein: CASSQVPGYEQYF.

The chain employs TRBV27 and TRBJ2-3; possibly TRBD2 for D (6 bases). From germline, CDR1 is MNHEY and CDR2 SMNVEV (reference sequence). With 6 bases removed from V and 4 bases from J, the gap between germline ends came to 14 bases. This CDR3 is 14 amino acids long. Here the CDR3 reads CASRSMWEADTQYF. DNA for the CDR3: TGTGCCAGCAGGTCAATGTGGGAGGCAGATACGCAGTATTTT.

This clone was recorded a few times. This rearrangement joins TRBV5-4 to TRBJ2-3; weak D call: TRBD1 (5 bases). This CDR3 comprises 14 residues. Germline values: CDR1 SGHNT, CDR2 YYREEE (reference sequence). Between the trimmed V and J ends, which lost 4 bases and 4 bases, there was a span of 13 bases. CDR3 bases: TGTGCCAGCAGCGTCAGGGTTATAGCAGATACGCAGTATTTT. Residues: CASSVRVIADTQYF. The variable domain in full, completed from reference TRBV5-4 and TRBJ2-3, reads ETGVTQSPTHLIKTRGQQVTLRCSSQSGHNTVSWYQQALGQGPQFIFQYYREEENGRGNFPPRFSGLQFPNYSSELNVNALELDDSALYLCASSVRVIADTQYFGPGTRLTVL.

The chain carries TRBV6-1 and TRBJ2-1; D is undetermined. This CDR3 has 16 amino acids. The V gene lost 2 bases and the J gene lost 8 bases, with 19 bases spanning the gap. Germline CDR1 is MNHNS and CDR2 is SASEGT. Here the CDR3 reads CASSERGPPWLDEQFF. The DNA of the CDR3 is TGTGCCAGCAGTGAACGCGGCCCCCCGTGGCTCGATGAGCAGTTCTTC.

This clone occurred a few times. The gene calls are TRBV7-8 and TRBJ2-7; 8 nucleotides line up with TRBD1. Trimming at V came to 6 bases and at J to 3 bases, leaving 10 bases not matched to a gene. This CDR3 spans 15 amino acids. Germline V gene lookup returns CDR1 SGHVS and CDR2 FQNEAQ. The CDR3 loop reads CASRTGQGYGYEQYF. The CDR3 DNA sequence: TGTGCCAGCAGAACTGGACAGGGTTACGGCTACGAGCAGTACTTC.

The chain carries TRBV10-2 and TRBJ1-2; D gene ambiguous. CDR1 and CDR2 from the germline V gene are WSHSY and SAAADI. Trimming removed 4 bases from V and 0 bases from J, with 12 bases in between. The CDR3 spans 15 residues. CDR3 nucleotide sequence: TGCGCCAGCAGTGTGGCCAGACCATCTAACTATGGCTACACCTTC. Translation gives CASSVARPSNYGYTF.

This clone was detected a few times. This chain links TRBV4-1 with TRBJ1-5; TRBD1 is a possible D gene (6 bases). This CDR3 spans 15 amino acids. V was cut by 4 bases and J by 2 bases, with 12 bases left in between. CDR1 is MGHRA and CDR2 is YSYEKL in the germline V gene. This CDR3 reads CASSPLTGRNQPQHF. The CDR3 DNA is TGCGCCAGCAGCCCTCTGACAGGCCGCAATCAGCCCCAGCATTTT.

The chain uses TRBV4-2 and TRBJ1-1; D call uncertain. Trimming left V 0 bases short and J 7 bases short, with 12 bases between. The CDR3 consists of 14 residues. Germline V gene sequence: CDR1 LGHNA, CDR2 YNFKEQ. CDR3 region: CASSQEYARYEAFF. As DNA, the CDR3 is TGTGCCAGCAGCCAAGAGTATGCCAGGTATGAAGCTTTCTTT.

This chain joins TRBV18 and TRBJ2-5; no clear D gene. The CDR3 spans 12 residues. CDR1 KGHSH and CDR2 LQKENI come from the germline V gene. Trimming cost V 5 bases and J 1 base, with 5 bases left between them. CDR3 nucleotide sequence: TGTGCCAGCTCAGTCCTCCAAGAGACCCAGTACTTC. It translates to CASSVLQETQYF.

This clone was observed a few times. The J gene is TRBJ1-4, the V gene TRBV30; D call uncertain. The CDR3 totals 11 residues. V lost 6 bases to trimming and J lost 6 bases, with 8 bases between them. Germline assignment: CDR1 GTSNPN and CDR2 SVGIG (reference sequence). The CDR3 here is CACLAYEKLFF. CDR3 DNA sequence: TGTGCCTGTCTCGCGTATGAAAAACTGTTTTTT.

The rearrangement uses TRBV10-3 and TRBJ1-2; D gene ambiguous. The CDR3 is 13 residues long. Germline V gene lookup returns CDR1 ENHRY and CDR2 SYGVKD. V was clipped by 1 base and J by 4 bases, with 7 bases between them. The CDR3 is CAISELQTYGYTF. CDR3 nucleotides: TGTGCCATCAGTGAGTTACAAACCTATGGCTACACCTTC.

The gene calls are TRBV18 and TRBJ2-5, with a weak D call TRBD1 (5 bases). V dropped 5 bases and J dropped 4 bases, with 8 bases sitting between them. Germline CDR1 is KGHSH and CDR2 is LQKENI. The CDR3 loop spans 12 amino acids. CDR3 in amino acids: CASSTGPETQYF. CDR3 coding DNA: TGTGCCAGCTCAACAGGACCAGAGACCCAGTACTTC. Full variable domain (remainder filled in from reference TRBV18 and TRBJ2-5): NAGVMQNPRHLVRRRGQEARLRCSPMKGHSHVYWYRQLPEEGLKFMVYLQKENIIDESGMPKERFSAEFPKEGPSILRIQQVVRGDSAAYFCASSTGPETQYFGPGTRLLVL.

This chain connects TRBV6-1 to TRBJ2-7, with D possibly TRBD1 on 5 matching bases. There are 13 residues in the CDR3. Germline V gene data show CDR1 as MNHNS and CDR2 as SASEGT. V lost 7 bases, J lost 3 bases, and 13 bases lay in between. CDR3 residues: CASTKTEDYEQYF. CDR3 nucleotides: TGTGCCAGCACAAAGACAGAGGACTACGAGCAGTACTTC.

In this sample, this clone turned up once. The CDR3 DNA follows: TGTGCCAGCAGAATCCCCCAAACTAGCGGGAGGGCCATCGATGAGCAGTTCTTC. This encodes CASRIPQTSGRAIDEQFF. The J gene is TRBJ2-1, the V gene TRBV11-1, with TRBD2 identical over 13 bases. Germline CDR1 SGHAT, CDR2 FQDESV (reference sequence). J was trimmed by 8 bases and V by 6 bases; bases with no gene match: 16. The CDR3 runs to 18 residues.

The chain uses TRBV4-2 and TRBJ1-4, with unresolved D. The V and J ends lost 0 bases and 0 bases respectively, with 8 bases between them. The CDR3 extends over 16 amino acids. Germline V gene data show CDR1 as LGHNA and CDR2 as YNFKEQ. CDR3 residues: CASSQDLFATNEKLFF. The CDR3 region has the DNA TGTGCCAGCAGCCAAGACCTCTTTGCAACTAATGAAAAACTGTTTTTT.

This clone was counted a few times. The rearrangement joins TRBV7-6 to TRBJ2-3; D uncertain. This CDR3 has 15 amino acids. Deletions cut 6 bases from V and 6 bases from J, with 19 bases between. Germline V gene data show CDR1 as SGHVS and CDR2 as FNYEAQ. The CDR3 here is CASSQPAGAGDTQYF. CDR3 coding DNA: TGTGCCAGCAGTCAACCGGCCGGTGCTGGGGATACGCAGTATTTT.

This chain connects TRBV9 to TRBJ2-3, with D tentatively TRBD2 (5 bases). This CDR3 has 17 amino acids. Trimming pared 0 bases from V and 1 base from J, leaving 15 bases between. Per germline, CDR1 SGDLS and CDR2 YYNGEE. CDR3: CASSVGSGLWGTDTQYF. For the CDR3, the DNA is TGTGCCAGCAGCGTAGGTTCGGGGTTATGGGGCACAGATACGCAGTATTTT.

The chain is built from TRBV4-1 and TRBJ2-7, with TRBD1 matching over 7 bases. V shed 4 bases and J 3 bases; nucleotides not matched to a gene: 9. Looked up from germline, CDR1 is MGHRA and CDR2 is YSYEKL. The CDR3 consists of 15 residues. The CDR3 coding sequence is TGCGCCAGCAGCCCGCAAGAGACAGGGAGCTACGAGCAGTACTTC. Translating it yields CASSPQETGSYEQYF.

The chain has TRBV10-3 and TRBJ1-2; TRBD1 aligns across 7 bases. In germline, CDR1 is ENHRY, CDR2 SYGVKD. Germline trimming cut 5 bases from V and 11 bases from J; bases unmatched to any gene: 5. The CDR3 is made up of 11 amino acids. In DNA form, the CDR3 reads TGTGCCATCAGTACCGGGACAGATTACACCTTC. This sequence encodes CAISTGTDYTF.